A single sample is the source of the 22 T cell receptor beta chains below, sequenced in a study of regulatory T cells in long-lasting Graves disease. CDR3 regions were amplified by Arm-PCR using iRepertoire HTBI primers to build TCR beta libraries. From the multiplex PCR reads, TCRdb called clonotypes with MiXCR, one entry per CDR3 protein. The table lists fewer than 350,000 distinct CDR3 sequences, approximately 20% of them singletons. Noted time point: newly diagnosed GD, antithyroid drugs for less than 3 months. Extracted PBMC RNA gave rise to the TCR library. The specimen comprised peripheral blood mononuclear cells (PBMCs), sampled at new diagnosis, from a patient treated with antithyroid drugs. These receptors were taken from a female donor with Graves disease.

This clonotype was observed at least ten times. V gene TRBV7-2 combines with J gene TRBJ1-2; D gene ambiguous. This CDR3 comprises 15 residues. The germline V gene encodes CDR1 SGHTA and CDR2 FQGNSA. Trimming left V 2 bases short and J 3 bases short, with 13 bases between. The chain's CDR3 is CASSLRAGRDYGYTF. CDR3 nucleotides: TGTGCCAGCAGCTTAAGGGCTGGTAGGGACTATGGCTACACCTTC. Drawing the rest from reference TRBV7-2 and TRBJ1-2, the complete variable domain is GAGVSQSPSNKVTEKGKDVELRCDPISGHTALYWYRQSLGQGLEFLIYFQGNSAPDKSGLPSDRFSAERTGGSVSTLTIQRTQQEDSAVYLCASSLRAGRDYGYTFGSGTRLTVV.

At least ten counts were recorded for this clonotype. The V and J genes are TRBV2 and TRBJ1-1; the D gene is possibly TRBD1 (6 bases). CDR1 is SNHLY, CDR2 FYNNEI, per germline. V was pared by 6 bases and J by 5 bases, with 16 bases between. This CDR3 is built from 14 residues. The CDR3 protein is CASRQTGVRTEAFF. The DNA for the CDR3 is TGTGCCAGCAGACAGACAGGTGTGAGGACTGAAGCTTTCTTT.

Ten or more counts support this clonotype. The V call is TRBV3-1, the J call TRBJ1-5; D remains unclear. Deletions cut 5 bases from V and 0 bases from J, with 5 bases between. In germline, CDR1 is LGHDT, CDR2 YNNKEL (reference sequence). This CDR3 is built from 13 residues. As DNA, the CDR3 is TGTGCCAGCAGCGCCTATAGCAATCAGCCCCAGCATTTT. Amino acids: CASSAYSNQPQHF.

On this clonotype: At one boundary the junction diverges from the germline segment, which might be a read error. The rearrangement links TRBV4-1 to TRBJ1-5; 8 nucleotides line up with TRBD1. CDR1 is MGHRA and CDR2 is YSYEKL in the germline V gene. This CDR3 has 15 residues. Written as DNA, the CDR3 is TGCGCCAGCGGCCAAGGACAGGGTAGCAATCAGCCCCAGCATTTT. Amino acids: CASGQGQGSNQPQHF.

A few counts support this clonotype. The CDR3 sequence: CASSLRRDLNQPQHF. In DNA, the CDR3 is TGTGCCAGCAGCCTACGCCGGGACCTTAATCAGCCCCAGCATTTT. This chain connects TRBV6-2 or TRBV6-3 to TRBJ1-5, with D maybe TRBD1 (5 bases). V was clipped by 6 bases and J by 4 bases, with 16 bases between them. Germline CDR1 is MNHEY and CDR2 is SVGEGT. The CDR3 has 15 amino acids.

V is TRBV12-3 or TRBV12-4 and J is TRBJ1-5; unclear D gene. V was pared by 4 bases and J by 3 bases, with 4 bases between. CDR3 length: 12 residues. CDR3 loop: CASSSPNQPQHF. CDR3 coding DNA: TGTGCCAGCAGTTCTCCCAATCAGCCCCAGCATTTT.

The chain uses TRBV27 and TRBJ1-5; D is unclear. The V and J ends lost 5 bases and 2 bases respectively, with 7 bases between them. This CDR3 has 13 residues. Germline V gives CDR1 MNHEY, CDR2 SMNVEV (reference sequence). The CDR3 protein is CASSGSGNQPQHF. Written as DNA, the CDR3 is TGTGCCAGCAGTGGGAGTGGCAATCAGCCCCAGCATTTT.

This clonotype occurred many times. The rearrangement joins TRBV9 to TRBJ1-2; 7 positions match TRBD1. In germline, CDR1 is SGDLS, CDR2 YYNGEE. The junction had 8 bases not matched to a gene; V was cut back by 5 bases and J by 4 bases. This CDR3 spans 14 amino acids. The CDR3 is CASRAPGGGYGYTF. CDR3 in DNA: TGTGCCAGCAGAGCTCCAGGGGGTGGCTATGGCTACACCTTC. Full variable domain (missing parts from reference TRBV9 and TRBJ1-2): DSGVTQTPKHLITATGQRVTLRCSPRSGDLSVYWYQQSLDQGLQFLIQYYNGEERAKGNILERFSAQQFPDLHSELNLSSLELGDSALYFCASRAPGGGYGYTFGSGTRLTVV.

About this clonotype itself: It may be a read error: a sequence one base away is much more abundant. The rearrangement links TRBV9 to TRBJ2-1; either TRBD1 or TRBD2 may fit D (5 bases each). The V gene lost 3 bases and the J gene lost 10 bases, with 14 bases spanning the gap. Germline-derived CDR1 and CDR2 are SGDLS and YYNGEE. The CDR3 consists of 13 residues. In DNA, the CDR3 is TGTGCCAGCAGCGCGGGGTCAGGGAACGAGCAGTTCTTC. Amino acids: CASSAGSGNEQFF.

This clonotype was observed at least ten times. The V and J genes are TRBV9 and TRBJ2-7, with a weak D call TRBD1 (6 bases). CDR3 length: 15 amino acids. With 0 bases removed from V and 5 bases from J, the gap between germline ends came to 15 bases. The germline gives CDR1 SGDLS, CDR2 YYNGEE. The CDR3 sequence is CASSVGGQPTHEQYF. CDR3 DNA sequence: TGTGCCAGCAGCGTAGGAGGACAGCCCACCCACGAGCAGTACTTC.

This clonotype showed up many times. V and J are TRBV3-1 and TRBJ2-7; D remains unclear. This CDR3 has 12 amino acids. The V gene lost 2 bases and the J gene lost 7 bases, with 9 bases spanning the gap. The germline gives CDR1 LGHDT, CDR2 YNNKEL (reference sequence). The CDR3 region is CASSQYFGEQYF. The CDR3 DNA reads as TGTGCCAGCAGCCAATACTTTGGGGAGCAGTACTTC.

On this clonotype itself: At one end, the junction sequence differs from germline, possibly due to a read error. The V gene is TRBV2, the J gene TRBJ2-7; D might be TRBD2 (5 bases). The CDR3 runs 16 residues. Germline loops: CDR1 SNHLY, CDR2 FYNNEI. The DNA of the CDR3 is TGTGCCAACAGTTCGGTCTCTTTAACTAGAACCTACGAGCAGTACTTC. Amino acid sequence: CANSSVSLTRTYEQYF. Supplemented by reference TRBV2 and TRBJ2-7, the full variable domain reads EPEVTQTPSHQVTQMGQEVILRCVPISNHLYFYWYRQILGQKVEFLVSFYNNEISEKSEIFDDQFSVERPDGSNFTLKIRSTKLEDSAMYFCANSSVSLTRTYEQYFGPGTRLTVT.

The table lists this clonotype with many counts. The gene calls are TRBV3-1 and TRBJ2-7; 8 nucleotides match TRBD2. Trimming removed 0 bases from V and 3 bases from J; junction bases left unmatched: 4. This CDR3 comprises 15 residues. Germline CDR1 LGHDT, CDR2 YNNKEL (reference sequence). The chain's CDR3 is CASSQEKRGHYEQYF. CDR3 bases: TGTGCCAGCAGCCAAGAGAAGCGGGGGCACTACGAGCAGTACTTC.

The sample holds many counts of this clonotype. The V and J genes are TRBV11-2 and TRBJ2-1; 9 positions agree with TRBD2. V shed 2 bases, J shed 8 bases, and the junction held 7 bases outside the gene matches. Germline-derived CDR1 and CDR2 are SGHAT and FQNNGV. The CDR3 is 15 amino acids. This CDR3 reads CASSLFAGGVDEQFF. The DNA for the CDR3 is TGTGCCAGCAGCTTATTCGCGGGAGGGGTGGATGAGCAGTTCTTC.

There are many counts of this clonotype. The CDR3 DNA is TGTGCCACCGTGGATCCGGGACAGGGAAGCTCCTACGAGCAGTACTTC. Protein product: CATVDPGQGSSYEQYF. The chain links TRBV28 to TRBJ2-7; 9 nucleotides agree with TRBD1. Germline CDR1 and CDR2: MDHEN and SYDVKM. Trimming cost V 10 bases and J 0 bases; bases outside gene matches: 13. The CDR3 has 16 residues.

CDR3 nucleotides: TGTGCCAGCAGCTTGCTCATCAGAGCCTACGAGCAGTACTTC. Residues: CASSLLIRAYEQYF. The chain carries TRBV5-4 and TRBJ2-7; D not certain. V was trimmed by 1 base and J by 2 bases, leaving 10 bases between them. There are 14 residues in the CDR3. Germline CDR1 and CDR2: SGHNT and YYREEE (reference sequence).

This clonotype was seen at least ten times. The V call is TRBV27, the J call TRBJ2-3; tentatively, D is TRBD1 (5 bases). Germline V gives CDR1 MNHEY, CDR2 SMNVEV (reference sequence). Trimming left V 2 bases short and J 5 bases short, with 11 bases between. This CDR3 is 14 amino acids long. The CDR3 is CASSLVQGQDTQYF. In DNA, the CDR3 is TGTGCCAGCAGTTTAGTTCAGGGCCAAGATACGCAGTATTTT.

The chain joins TRBV28 to TRBJ1-2, with TRBD1 matching over 8 bases. The germline V gene has CDR1 MDHEN and CDR2 SYDVKM. This CDR3 has 15 residues. Germline trimming cut 6 bases from V and 7 bases from J; bases unmatched to any gene: 13. This CDR3 is CASRPLTGALGGYTF. The CDR3 nucleotides are TGTGCCAGCAGGCCACTGACAGGGGCCCTAGGTGGCTACACCTTC.

This clonotype was counted at least ten times. This chain links TRBV12-3 or TRBV12-4 with TRBJ2-7; 15 bases line up with TRBD2. The CDR3 is 18 amino acids. J lost 1 base, V lost 6 bases, and 10 bases had no gene match. The CDR3 loop reads CASSSTGTSGRYSYEQYF. In nucleotides, the CDR3 is TGTGCCAGCAGCTCGACCGGGACTAGCGGGAGGTATTCCTACGAGCAGTACTTC.

This clonotype was counted ten times or more. This sequence joins TRBV6-1 and TRBJ1-1; TRBD1 matches at 8 bases. The V segment lost 5 bases and the J segment 6 bases; nucleotides outside the gene matches: 8. CDR3 length: 14 amino acids. From germline, CDR1 is MNHNS and CDR2 SASEGT. The CDR3 protein is CASSQTGVGAEAFF. CDR3 DNA sequence: TGTGCCAGCAGTCAGACAGGGGTGGGCGCTGAAGCTTTCTTT.

A remark on this clonotype: A much larger clone differs from this one at a single base, so this may be a read error. This chain connects TRBV28 to TRBJ2-7; no clear D gene. The germline V gene encodes CDR1 MDHEN and CDR2 SYDVKM. The CDR3 spans 11 residues. The CDR3 region has the DNA TGTGCCGTGCGTAGTCCCTACAAGCAGTACTTC. Translated, it gives CAVRSPYKQYF. The variable domain in full, completed from reference TRBV28 and TRBJ2-7, reads DVKVTQSSRYLVKRTGEKVFLECVQDMDHENMFWYRQDPGLGLRLIYFSYDVKMKEKGDIPEGYSVSREKKERFSLILESASTNQTSMYLCAVRSPYKQYFGPGTRLTVT.

Concerning this clonotype itself: A much more abundant neighbour one base away suggests this may be a read error. The chain uses TRBV4-1 and TRBJ2-5; 7 bases match TRBD2. After removal of 0 bases from V and 2 bases from J, the junction contained 9 bases not matched to a gene. The length of the CDR3 is 17 residues. CDR1 and CDR2 (germline): MGHRA, YSYEKL. CDR3 in amino acids: CASSQDISGGSQETQYF. Written as DNA, the CDR3 is TGCGCCAGCAGCCAAGATATCTCCGGGGGGTCGCAAGAGACCCAGTACTTC.